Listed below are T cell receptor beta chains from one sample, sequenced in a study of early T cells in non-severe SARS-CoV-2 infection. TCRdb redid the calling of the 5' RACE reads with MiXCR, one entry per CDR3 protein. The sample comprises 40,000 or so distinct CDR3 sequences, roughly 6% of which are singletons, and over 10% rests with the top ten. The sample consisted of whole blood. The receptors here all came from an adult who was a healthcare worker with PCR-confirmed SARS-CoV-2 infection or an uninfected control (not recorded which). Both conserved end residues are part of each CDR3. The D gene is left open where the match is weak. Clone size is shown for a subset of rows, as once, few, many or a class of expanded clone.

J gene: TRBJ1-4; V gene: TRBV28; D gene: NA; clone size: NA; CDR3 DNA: TGTGCCAGCAGTTTTAAGGGGCGCAGGGGTGAAAAACTGTTTTTT; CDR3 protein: CASSFKGRRGEKLFF
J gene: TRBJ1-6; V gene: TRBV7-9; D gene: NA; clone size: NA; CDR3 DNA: TGTGCCAGCAGCTTAGAGCAGAGAAATTCACCCCTCCACTTT; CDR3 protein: CASSLEQRNSPLHF
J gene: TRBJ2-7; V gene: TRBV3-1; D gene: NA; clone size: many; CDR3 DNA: TGTGCCAGCAGCCAAACTGGACTCAGGAGCTCCTACGAGCAGTACTTC; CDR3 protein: CASSQTGLRSSYEQYF
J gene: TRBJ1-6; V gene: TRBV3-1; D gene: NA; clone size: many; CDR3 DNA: TGTGCCAGCAGCCAAGAACGACGGTCACCCCTCCACTTT; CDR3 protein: CASSQERRSPLHF
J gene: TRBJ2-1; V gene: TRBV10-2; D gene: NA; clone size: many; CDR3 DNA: TGCGCCACCTCGTTGGGGCGGAGCTCCTACAATGAGCAGTTCTTC; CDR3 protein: CATSLGRSSYNEQFF
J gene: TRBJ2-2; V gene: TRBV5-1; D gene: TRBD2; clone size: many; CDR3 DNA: TGCGCCAGCAGCTTGGCGAGCGGGGCGAACACCGGGGAGCTGTTTTTT; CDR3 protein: CASSLASGANTGELFF
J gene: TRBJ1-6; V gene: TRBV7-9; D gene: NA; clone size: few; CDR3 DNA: TGTGCCAGCAGCCCCTTAGCAGGCGGAGGTTCACCCCTCCACTTT; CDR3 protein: CASSPLAGGGSPLHF
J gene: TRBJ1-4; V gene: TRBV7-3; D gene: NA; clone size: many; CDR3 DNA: TGTGCCAGCAGCACGGGCGGGGAAAAACTGTTTTTT; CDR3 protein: CASSTGGEKLFF
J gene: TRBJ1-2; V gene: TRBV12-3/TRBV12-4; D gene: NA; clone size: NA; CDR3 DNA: TGTGCCAGCGACGGACGGCAGGATGGTGGCTACACCTTC; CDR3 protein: CASDGRQDGGYTF
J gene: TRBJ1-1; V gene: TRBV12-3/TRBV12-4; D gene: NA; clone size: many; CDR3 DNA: TGTGCCAGCAGCTCAAGGAACACTGAAGCTTTCTTT; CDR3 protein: CASSSRNTEAFF
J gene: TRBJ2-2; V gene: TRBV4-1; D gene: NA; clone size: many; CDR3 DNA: TGCGCCAGCAGCCTGAGTCCCGGGGAGCTGTTTTTT; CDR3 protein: CASSLSPGELFF
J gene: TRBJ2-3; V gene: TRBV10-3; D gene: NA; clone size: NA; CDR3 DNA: TGTGCCATCAGTGTCCAGGGTGGTACAGATACGCAGTATTTT; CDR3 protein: CAISVQGGTDTQYF